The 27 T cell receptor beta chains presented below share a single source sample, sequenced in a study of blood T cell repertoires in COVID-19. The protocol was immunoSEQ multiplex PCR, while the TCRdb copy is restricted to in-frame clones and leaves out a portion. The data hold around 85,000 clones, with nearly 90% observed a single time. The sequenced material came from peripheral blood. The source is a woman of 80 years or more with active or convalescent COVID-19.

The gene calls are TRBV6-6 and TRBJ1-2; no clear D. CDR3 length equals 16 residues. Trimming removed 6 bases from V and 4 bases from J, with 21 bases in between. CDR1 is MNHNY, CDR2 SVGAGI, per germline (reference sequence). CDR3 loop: CASSTRLGGRSYGYTF. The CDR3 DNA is TGTGCCAGCAGCACCCGGTTGGGAGGGCGAAGCTATGGCTACACCTTC.

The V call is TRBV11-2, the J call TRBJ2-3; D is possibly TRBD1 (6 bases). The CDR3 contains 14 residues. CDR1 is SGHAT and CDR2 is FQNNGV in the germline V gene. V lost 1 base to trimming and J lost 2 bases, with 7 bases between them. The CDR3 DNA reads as TGTGCCAGCAGCTTAGGGACAGACACAGATACGCAGTATTTT. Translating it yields CASSLGTDTDTQYF. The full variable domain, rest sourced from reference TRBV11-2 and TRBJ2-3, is EAGVAQSPRYKIIEKRQSVAFWCNPISGHATLYWYQQILGQGPKLLIQFQNNGVVDDSQLPKDRFSAERLKGVDSTLKIQPAKLEDSAVYLCASSLGTDTDTQYFGPGTRLTVL.

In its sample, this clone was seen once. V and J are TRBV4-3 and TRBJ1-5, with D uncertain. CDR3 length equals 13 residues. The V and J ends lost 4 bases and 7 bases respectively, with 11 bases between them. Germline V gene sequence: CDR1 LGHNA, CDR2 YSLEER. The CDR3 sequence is CASSLTTKQPQHF. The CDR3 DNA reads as TGCGCCAGCAGCCTCACCACAAAGCAGCCCCAGCATTTT.

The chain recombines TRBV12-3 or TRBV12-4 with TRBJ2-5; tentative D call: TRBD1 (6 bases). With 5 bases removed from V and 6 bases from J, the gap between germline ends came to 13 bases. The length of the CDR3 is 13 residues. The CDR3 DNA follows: TGTGCCAGCAGTCGACAGGACTGGCAGACCCAGTACTTC. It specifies CASSRQDWQTQYF.

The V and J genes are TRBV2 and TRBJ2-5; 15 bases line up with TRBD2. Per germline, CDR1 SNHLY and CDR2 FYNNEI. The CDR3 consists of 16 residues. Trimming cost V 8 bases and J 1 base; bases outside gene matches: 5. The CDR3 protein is CASGGLAGGFQETQYF. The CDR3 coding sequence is TGTGCCAGCGGGGGACTAGCGGGAGGATTCCAAGAGACCCAGTACTTC.

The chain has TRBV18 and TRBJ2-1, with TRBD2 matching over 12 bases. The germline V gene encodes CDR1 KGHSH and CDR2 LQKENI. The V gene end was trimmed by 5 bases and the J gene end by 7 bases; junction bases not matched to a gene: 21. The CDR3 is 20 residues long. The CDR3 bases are TGTGCCAGCTCAACACAAAGTCCACTAGCGGGAGGTGGAGTGCGGAATGAGCAGTTCTTC. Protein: CASSTQSPLAGGGVRNEQFF. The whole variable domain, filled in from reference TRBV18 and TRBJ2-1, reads NAGVMQNPRHLVRRRGQEARLRCSPMKGHSHVYWYRQLPEEGLKFMVYLQKENIIDESGMPKERFSAEFPKEGPSILRIQQVVRGDSAAYFCASSTQSPLAGGGVRNEQFFGPGTRLTVL.

CDR3 sequence reads: CASSQGILPGAFF. CDR3 in DNA: TGTGCCAGCAGCCAGGGTATCCTACCCGGGGCTTTCTTT. This chain connects TRBV3-1 (or the pseudogene TRBV3-2) to TRBJ1-1; no clear D. In germline, CDR1 is LGHDT, CDR2 YNNKEL (reference sequence). The CDR3 has 13 residues. The ends were cut back, 3 bases at V and 11 bases at J, with 16 bases in the middle.

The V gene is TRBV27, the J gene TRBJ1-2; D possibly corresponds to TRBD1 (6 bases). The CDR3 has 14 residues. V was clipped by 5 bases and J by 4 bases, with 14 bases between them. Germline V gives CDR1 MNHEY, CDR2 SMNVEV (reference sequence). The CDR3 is CASSTRGPLYGYTF. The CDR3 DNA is TGTGCCAGCAGTACCAGGGGCCCTCTCTATGGCTACACCTTC.

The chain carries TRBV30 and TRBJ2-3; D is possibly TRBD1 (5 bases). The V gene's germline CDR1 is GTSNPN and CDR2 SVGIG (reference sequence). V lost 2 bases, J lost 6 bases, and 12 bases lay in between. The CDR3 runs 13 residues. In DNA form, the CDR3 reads TGTGCCTGGAGTAAGCAGGGTGCCGATACGCAGTATTTT. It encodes CAWSKQGADTQYF. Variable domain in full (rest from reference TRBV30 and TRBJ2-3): SQTIHQWPATLVQPVGSPLSLECTVEGTSNPNLYWYRQAAGRGLQLLFYSVGIGQISSEVPQNLSASRPQDRQFILSSKKLLLSDSGFYLCAWSKQGADTQYFGPGTRLTVL.

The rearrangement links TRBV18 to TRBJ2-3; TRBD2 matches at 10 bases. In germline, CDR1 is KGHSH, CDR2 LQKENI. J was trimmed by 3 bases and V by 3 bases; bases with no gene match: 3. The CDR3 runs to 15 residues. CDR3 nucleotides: TGTGCCAGCTCACCTCTAGCGGGAGCGACAGATACGCAGTATTTT. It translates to CASSPLAGATDTQYF.

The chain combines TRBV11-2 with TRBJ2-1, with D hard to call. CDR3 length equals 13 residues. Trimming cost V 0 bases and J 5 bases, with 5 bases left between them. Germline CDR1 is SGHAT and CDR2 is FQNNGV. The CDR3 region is CASSLESDNEQFF. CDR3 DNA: TGTGCCAGCAGCTTAGAGTCGGACAATGAGCAGTTCTTC.

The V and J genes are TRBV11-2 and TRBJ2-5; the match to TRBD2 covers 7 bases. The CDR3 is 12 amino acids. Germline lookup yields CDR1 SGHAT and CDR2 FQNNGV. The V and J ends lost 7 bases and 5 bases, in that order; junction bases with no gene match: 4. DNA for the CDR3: TGTGCCAGCACCCTGGGGGGGGAGACCCAGTACTTC. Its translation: CASTLGGETQYF.

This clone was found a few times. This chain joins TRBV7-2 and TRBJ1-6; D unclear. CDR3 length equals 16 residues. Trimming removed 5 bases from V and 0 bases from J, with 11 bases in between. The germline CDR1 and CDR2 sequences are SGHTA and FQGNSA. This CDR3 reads CASSLIFSSYNSPLHF. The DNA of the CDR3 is TGTGCCAGCAGCCTGATCTTCAGCTCCTATAATTCACCCCTCCACTTT.

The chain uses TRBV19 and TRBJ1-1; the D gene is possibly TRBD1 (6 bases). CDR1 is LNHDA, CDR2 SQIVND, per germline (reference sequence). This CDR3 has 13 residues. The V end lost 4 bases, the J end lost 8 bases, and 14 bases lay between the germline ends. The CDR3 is CASSRTASGEAFF. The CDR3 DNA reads TGTGCCAGTAGTAGGACAGCCTCCGGGGAAGCTTTCTTT. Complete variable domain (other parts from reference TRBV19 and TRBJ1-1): DGGITQSPKYLFRKEGQNVTLSCEQNLNHDAMYWYRQDPGQGLRLIYYSQIVNDFQKGDIAEGYSVSREKKESFPLTVTSAQKNPTAFYLCASSRTASGEAFFGQGTRLTVV.

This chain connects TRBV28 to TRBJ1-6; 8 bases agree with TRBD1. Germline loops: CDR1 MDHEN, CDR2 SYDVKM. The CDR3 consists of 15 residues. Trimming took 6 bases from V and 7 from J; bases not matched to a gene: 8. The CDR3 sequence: CASSYLDRDNSPLHF. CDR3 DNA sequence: TGTGCCAGCAGCTATTTGGACAGGGACAATTCACCCCTCCACTTT.

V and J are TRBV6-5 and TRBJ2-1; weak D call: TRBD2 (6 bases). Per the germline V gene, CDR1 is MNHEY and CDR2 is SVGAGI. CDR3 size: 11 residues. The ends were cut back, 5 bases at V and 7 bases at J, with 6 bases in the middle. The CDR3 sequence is CASSRGNEQFF. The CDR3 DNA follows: TGTGCCAGCAGTCGGGGGAATGAGCAGTTCTTC.

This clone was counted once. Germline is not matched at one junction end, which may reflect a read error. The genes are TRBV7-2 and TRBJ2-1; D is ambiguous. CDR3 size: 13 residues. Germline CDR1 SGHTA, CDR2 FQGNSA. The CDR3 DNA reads TGTGCCAGCAGCTTAAACAACTACAATGATCAGTTCTTC. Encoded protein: CASSLNNYNDQFF.

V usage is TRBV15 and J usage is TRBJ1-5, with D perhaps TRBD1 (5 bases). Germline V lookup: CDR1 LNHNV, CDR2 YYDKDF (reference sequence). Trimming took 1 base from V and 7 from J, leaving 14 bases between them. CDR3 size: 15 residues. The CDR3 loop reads CATSRGGGDSQPQHF. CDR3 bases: TGTGCCACCAGCAGAGGAGGAGGGGACTCGCAGCCCCAGCATTTT.

CDR3 residues: CASGPGLAGARGQFF. In DNA form, the CDR3 reads TGTGCCAGTGGCCCTGGGCTAGCGGGGGCAAGAGGGCAGTTCTTC. The chain employs TRBV2 and TRBJ2-1, with 10 bases that match TRBD2. J was trimmed by 12 bases and V by 9 bases; bases with no gene match: 17. Germline V gene sequence: CDR1 SNHLY, CDR2 FYNNEI. The CDR3 totals 15 residues.

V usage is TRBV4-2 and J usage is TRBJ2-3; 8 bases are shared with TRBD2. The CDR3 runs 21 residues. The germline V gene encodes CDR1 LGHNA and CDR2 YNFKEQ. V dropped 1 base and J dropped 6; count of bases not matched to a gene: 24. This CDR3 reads CASSQGGVWTGGHPPEDTQYF. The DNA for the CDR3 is TGTGCCAGCAGCCAAGGGGGGGTTTGGACGGGAGGGCACCCGCCTGAGGATACGCAGTATTTT.

The CDR3 coding sequence is TGTGCCATCAGCGGATCCGGGACTAGCCAAGAGACCCAGTACTTC. Amino acid sequence: CAISGSGTSQETQYF. The J gene is TRBJ2-5, the V gene TRBV10-3; 8 nucleotides agree with TRBD2. The ends lost 6 bases at V and 1 base at J; junction bases unmatched: 7. Germline CDR1 reads ENHRY; CDR2 reads SYGVKD. This CDR3 is built from 15 residues.

The CDR3 sequence: CASSQDQGGWNTIYF. The CDR3 bases are TGTGCCAGCAGCCAAGACCAGGGAGGGTGGAACACCATATATTTT. The gene calls are TRBV3-1 (or the pseudogene TRBV3-2) and TRBJ1-3; D possibly corresponds to TRBD1 (5 bases). The length of the CDR3 is 15 residues. The germline V and J ends were trimmed by 0 bases and 7 bases, with 13 bases remaining between them. Per the germline V gene, CDR1 is LGHDT and CDR2 is YNNKEL (reference sequence).

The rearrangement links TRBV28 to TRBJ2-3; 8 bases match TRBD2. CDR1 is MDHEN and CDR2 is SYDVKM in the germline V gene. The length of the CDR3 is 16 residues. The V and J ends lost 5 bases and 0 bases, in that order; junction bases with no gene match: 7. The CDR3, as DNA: TGTGCCAGCAGTGGACGTGGCGGGGGGAGCACAGATACGCAGTATTTT. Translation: CASSGRGGGSTDTQYF.

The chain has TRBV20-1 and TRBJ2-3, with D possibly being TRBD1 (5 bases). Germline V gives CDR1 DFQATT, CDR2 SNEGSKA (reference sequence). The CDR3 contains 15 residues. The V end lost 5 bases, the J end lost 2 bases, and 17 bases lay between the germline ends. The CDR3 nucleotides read TGCAGTGCTGGTGGGGCAGGGCGGATCACAGATACGCAGTATTTT. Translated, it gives CSAGGAGRITDTQYF.

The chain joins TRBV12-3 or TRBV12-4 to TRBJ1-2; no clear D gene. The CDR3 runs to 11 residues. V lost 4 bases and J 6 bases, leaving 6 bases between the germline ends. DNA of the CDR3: TGTGCCAGCAGTTCCCTAGATGGCTACACCTTC. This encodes CASSSLDGYTF.

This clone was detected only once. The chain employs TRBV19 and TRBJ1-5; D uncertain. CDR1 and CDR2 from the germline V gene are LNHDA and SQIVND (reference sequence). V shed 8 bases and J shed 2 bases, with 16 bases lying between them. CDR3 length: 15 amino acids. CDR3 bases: TGTGCCAGTGGGCCCATCTTTTTGGGCAATCAGCCCCAGCATTTT. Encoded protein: CASGPIFLGNQPQHF.

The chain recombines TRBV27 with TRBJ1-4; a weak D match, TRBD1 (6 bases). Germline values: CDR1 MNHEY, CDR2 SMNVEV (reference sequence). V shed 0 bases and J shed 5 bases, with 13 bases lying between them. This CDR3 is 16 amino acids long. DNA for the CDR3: TGTGCCAGCAGTTTATCGGGGAGGGGGGGAAATGAAAAACTGTTTTTT. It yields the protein CASSLSGRGGNEKLFF.